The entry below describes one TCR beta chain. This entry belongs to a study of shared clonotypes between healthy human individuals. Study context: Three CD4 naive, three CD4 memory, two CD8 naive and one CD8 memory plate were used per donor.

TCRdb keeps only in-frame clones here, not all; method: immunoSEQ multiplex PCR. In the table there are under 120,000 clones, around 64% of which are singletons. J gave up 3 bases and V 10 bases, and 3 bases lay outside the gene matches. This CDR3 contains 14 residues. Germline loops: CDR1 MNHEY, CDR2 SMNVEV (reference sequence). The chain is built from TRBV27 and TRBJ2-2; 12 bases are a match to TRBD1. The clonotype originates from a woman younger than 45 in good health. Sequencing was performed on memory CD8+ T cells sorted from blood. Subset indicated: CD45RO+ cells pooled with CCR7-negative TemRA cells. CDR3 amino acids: CATGTGGDTGELFF. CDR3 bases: TGTGCCACAGGGACAGGGGGCGACACCGGGGAGCTGTTTTTT.